The following is a T cell receptor (beta chain) sequence with its context. These data are taken from a study of cytomegalovirus exposure and HLA in healthy donors. Clones were read by immunoSEQ multiplex PCR, and TCRdb kept only the in-frame ones, dropping some. The sample holds about 95,000 clones, 85% seen once. This TCR derives from a young man in good health and CMV-seropositive. The source material was PBMCs.

DNA of the CDR3: TGTGCCAGCAGTGAAGTACAACTAGAAGCGGGAGTTGGGACCGGGGAGCTGTTTTTT. Its translation is CASSEVQLEAGVGTGELFF. The chain combines TRBV6-1 with TRBJ2-2; 8 nucleotides line up with TRBD2. V dropped 1 base and J dropped 5; count of bases not matched to a gene: 15. The CDR3 consists of 19 residues. Germline CDR1 is MNHNS and CDR2 is SASEGT.